Reported below is one TCR beta chain. The source of the sample is a study of blood T cell repertoires in COVID-19. Looking at the study overall: Researchers got acute and convalescent COVID-19 samples from the United States, Italy and Spain.

Sequencing used immunoSEQ multiplex PCR; TCRdb keeps in-frame clones, though not all of them. This table holds roughly 35,000 clones, about 78% found once. V was clipped by 5 bases and J by 10 bases, with 19 bases between them. CDR1 and CDR2 from the germline V gene are SGHRS and YFSETQ. The CDR3 loop spans 14 amino acids. Sample: peripheral blood. This receptor was obtained from an elderly man with acute or convalescent COVID-19. The rearrangement links TRBV5-1 to TRBJ2-1, with D perhaps TRBD2 (6 bases). Here the CDR3 reads CASRSEAGLIEQFF. The CDR3 bases are TGCGCCAGCAGGTCGGAAGCGGGCCTTATCGAGCAGTTCTTC.